This T cell receptor beta chain originates from a study of human T cells and chemical hapten exposure. Study details: There were weekly diphenylcyclopropenone doses to the scalp for patients throughout the roughly 24-week study. Study-wide points: Against controls, expanded TCRs gave rise to significantly more large CDR3 similarity clusters.

Only a few counts were recorded for this clonotype. The antigen remains undetermined. Time point reported: patch test 2, 6 weeks after DPC sensitization. The treatment is: therapeutic diphenylcyclopropenone sensitization with weekly scalp DPC. Germline V gives CDR1 SGHAT, CDR2 FQNNGV. The CDR3 spans 16 residues. V lost 5 bases to trimming and J lost 0 bases, with 16 bases between them. Unique molecular identifiers were affixed to discrete cDNA molecules within the library. TCRdb ran MiXCR on the RACE reads and lists one entry per CDR3 protein. The top ten clones hold around 6% of a sample with about 350,000 distinct CDR3 sequences, roughly 6.3% of them seen once.

The receptor was isolated from a woman between 18 and 30 years old with alopecia areata. Some clones in this sample may be carry-over from other donors' samples. The material was whole blood, obtained in connection with sensitization to the hapten diphenylcyclopropenone (DPC). The chain recombines TRBV11-2 with TRBJ1-2; no firm D call. In DNA form, the CDR3 reads TGTGCCAGCAGCCCCGATAGGAGCTGGGCTAACTATGGCTACACCTTC. Translating it yields CASSPDRSWANYGYTF.